This T cell receptor beta chain was recovered during a study of early T cells in non-severe SARS-CoV-2 infection. This clonotype was observed a few times. Individually, cDNA molecules had unique molecular identifiers attached to them. TCRdb itself ran the 5' RACE reads through MiXCR, one entry per CDR3 protein. The data hold fewer than 100,000 distinct CDR3 sequences, with about 11% observed a single time. Germline V lookup: CDR1 LGHDT, CDR2 YNNKEL (reference sequence). Trimming shortened V by 7 bases and J by 2 bases, and 3 bases separated the two germline ends. The CDR3 length is 11 residues. This sequence joins TRBV3-1 and TRBJ2-1; D not resolved. This TCR was recovered from an adult who was a healthcare worker with PCR-confirmed SARS-CoV-2 infection or an uninfected control (not recorded which). Sequenced sample: whole blood. The DNA of the CDR3 is TGTGCCAGCAAGGCCTACAATGAGCAGTTCTTC. It encodes CASKAYNEQFF.